A selection of T cell receptor beta chains follows, all from one sample in a study of shared clonotypes between healthy human individuals. The protocol was immunoSEQ multiplex PCR, while the TCRdb copy is restricted to in-frame clones and leaves out a portion. The table lists approximately 240,000 clones, 65% to 70% of them singletons, with 11% in the top ten. Specimen: memory CD4+ T cells sorted from blood. The receptors were sampled from a man between 25 and 39 years old in good health. CDR3s leave out the opening cysteine and the closing phenylalanine or tryptophan. Each record gives: V gene, CDR3 length, CDR3 protein.

TRBV29-1 | 11 | SASRGTNNEQF
TRBV6-1 | 12 | ASSEASRAHEQF
TRBV27 | 16 | ASSSVTSGRVRGETQY
TRBV4-1 | 14 | ASSQEGHSGANVLT
TRBV5-4 | 12 | ASSLGSGYNEQF
TRBV7-8 | 14 | ASSLGGAGGYNEQF
TRBV5-1 | 13 | ASSLQGGYQETQY
TRBV6-5 | 12 | ASSYRTGLGEQY
TRBV7-2 | 13 | ASSSDLSSYNEQF
TRBV7-8 | 15 | ASSLVGTSGSSYEQY
TRBV2 | 12 | ASSDQQVRQPQH
TRBV5-5 | 11 | ASSLEGAYGYT
TRBV6-1 | 13 | ASSVASGATGELF
TRBV9 | 10 | ASSPHTDTQY
TRBV9 | 14 | ASRSPGSGGADTQY
TRBV6-5 | 10 | ASSLRGARQN
TRBV19 | 14 | ASGGVGQASPYGYT
TRBV28 | 11 | ASSSANSYEQY
TRBV7-2 | 11 | ASSPNRDSPQF
TRBV9 | 13 | ASSVVASSTDTQY
TRBV29-1 | 12 | SVALGGSTDTQY
TRBV7-3 | 12 | ASSFSGTYNEQF
TRBV7-2 | 12 | ASSSSAGANVLT
TRBV18 | 13 | ASSPLGRGDTEAF
TRBV7-9 | 13 | ASTSPGTGVEEQF